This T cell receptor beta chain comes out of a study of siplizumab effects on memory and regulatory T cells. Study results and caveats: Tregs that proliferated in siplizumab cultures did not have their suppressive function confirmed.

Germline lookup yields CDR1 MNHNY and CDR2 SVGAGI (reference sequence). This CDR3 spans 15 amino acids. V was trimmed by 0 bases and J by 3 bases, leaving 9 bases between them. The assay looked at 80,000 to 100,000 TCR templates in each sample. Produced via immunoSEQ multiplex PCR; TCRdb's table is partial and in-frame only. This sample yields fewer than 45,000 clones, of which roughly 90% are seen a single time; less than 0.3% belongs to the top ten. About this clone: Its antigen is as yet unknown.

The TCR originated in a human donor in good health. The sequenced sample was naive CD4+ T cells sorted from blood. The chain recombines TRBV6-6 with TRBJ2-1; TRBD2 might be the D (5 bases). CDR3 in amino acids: CASSYSSSSYNEQFF. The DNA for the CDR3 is TGTGCCAGCAGTTACTCTTCTAGCAGCTACAATGAGCAGTTCTTC.